The clone carrying this T cell receptor (beta chain) was seen at least ten times. Its antigen is not identified. The sample is drawn from a study of regulatory T cells in long-lasting Graves disease. Study-level points and caveats: Persistent disease showed a preference for TRBV28, TRBJ1-2 and TRBJ2-5. For persistent Graves' patients, TCR diversity was lower than for newly diagnosed ones.

The CDR3 sequence is 15 residues long. V dropped 2 bases and J dropped 2 bases, with 10 bases sitting between them. The germline V gene has CDR1 MNHNS and CDR2 SASEGT. As to time point: newly diagnosed GD, antithyroid drugs for less than 3 months. With RNA extracted from PBMCs as input, the TCR library was made. American Thyroid Association guidelines defined Graves' disease diagnosis. Sequencing libraries for TCR beta were prepared with iRepertoire HTBI primers and Arm-PCR of CDR3 regions. A single record per CDR3 protein comes from TCRdb applying MiXCR to the multiplex PCR reads. This sample has 530,000 or so distinct CDR3 sequences; roughly 13% occur once, and the top ten carry roughly 9.7%. The data were also submitted as part of a second study, on T cells in Graves' hyperthyroidism and ophthalmopathy. That report notes: Stable hyperthyroidism and ophthalmopathy were separated using 13 V-J signatures.

This material consisted of peripheral blood mononuclear cells (PBMCs), taken at new diagnosis, from a patient treated with antithyroid drugs. The clonotype was recovered from a man under 40 with Graves disease. The rearrangement joins TRBV6-1 to TRBJ1-5, with D unclear. The CDR3 reads CASSERWVGNQPQHF. In DNA form, the CDR3 reads TGTGCCAGCAGTGAAAGGTGGGTCGGCAATCAGCCCCAGCATTTT.